Each of the 8 T cell receptor beta chains below was sequenced from the same sample in a study of T cells in Graves' hyperthyroidism and ophthalmopathy. Regions amplified from RNA transcripts were the TCR beta CDR3 regions. The HTBI primer set served for first-round RT-PCR of the TCR CDR3. One entry per CDR3 protein, called by TCRdb with MiXCR from the multiplex PCR reads. This repertoire shows over 400,000 distinct CDR3 sequences, roughly 14% found once; its top ten account for about 13%. Sequenced: blood. Receptor source: a man between 18 and 35 years old with Graves' ophthalmopathy.

Ten or more counts support this clonotype. The gene calls are TRBV3-1 and TRBJ2-3, with D possibly being TRBD2 (5 bases). CDR3 size: 14 residues. V dropped 1 base and J dropped 2 bases, with 7 bases sitting between them. CDR1 is LGHDT, CDR2 YNNKEL, per germline (reference sequence). The CDR3 loop is CASSQGLNTDTQYF. CDR3 in DNA: TGTGCCAGCAGCCAAGGACTAAACACAGATACGCAGTATTTT.

The chain is built from TRBV7-9 and TRBJ1-2, with D possibly being TRBD1 (5 bases). V was trimmed by 1 base and J by 3 bases, leaving 12 bases between them. The CDR3 has 15 amino acids. In germline, CDR1 is SEHNR, CDR2 FQNEAQ (reference sequence). The CDR3 bases are TGTGCCAGCAGCTTAGGGGACGGCTCCTACTATGGCTACACCTTC. Protein: CASSLGDGSYYGYTF.

This clonotype was detected a few times. This chain links TRBV10-3 with TRBJ2-5; 8 bases fit TRBD1. This CDR3 comprises 14 residues. Germline lookup yields CDR1 ENHRY and CDR2 SYGVKD. V gave up 6 bases and J gave up 2 bases; unmatched junction bases: 5. CDR3 sequence (DNA): TGTGCCATCAGCAAGACAGGGGCTCAAGAGACCCAGTACTTC. This codes for CAISKTGAQETQYF.

The chain is built from TRBV11-2 and TRBJ2-2; TRBD2 matches at 11 bases. Germline CDR1 reads SGHAT; CDR2 reads FQNNGV. This CDR3 has 17 residues. V lost 5 bases and J lost 1; bases outside the gene matches: 6. The CDR3 region is CASSHPGTSGNTGELFF. For the CDR3, the DNA is TGTGCCAGCAGCCATCCGGGGACTAGCGGGAACACCGGGGAGCTGTTTTTT. The full variable domain, completed using reference TRBV11-2 and TRBJ2-2, is EAGVAQSPRYKIIEKRQSVAFWCNPISGHATLYWYQQILGQGPKLLIQFQNNGVVDDSQLPKDRFSAERLKGVDSTLKIQPAKLEDSAVYLCASSHPGTSGNTGELFFGEGSRLTVL.

The chain links TRBV12-5 to TRBJ2-1; D is perhaps TRBD2 (6 bases). V lost 6 bases and J lost 0, with 12 bases in between. This CDR3 is built from 15 residues. In germline, CDR1 is LGHNT, CDR2 FRNRAP. CDR3 bases: TGTGCTAGTGGCAACCGGGGGAGCTCCTACAATGAGCAGTTCTTC. This sequence encodes CASGNRGSSYNEQFF.

This clonotype was seen only a few times. The chain joins TRBV6-1 to TRBJ2-2, with 9 bases matching TRBD1. CDR3 length: 16 residues. Germline lookup yields CDR1 MNHNS and CDR2 SASEGT. The junction had 9 bases not matched to a gene; V was cut back by 6 bases and J by 4 bases. DNA for the CDR3: TGTGCCAGCAGGGAACCGACAGGGGGGGTCACCGGGGAGCTGTTTTTT. Its translation is CASREPTGGVTGELFF.

This clonotype was found a few times. The germline gene is not matched at one end of the junction; a read error may be the cause. The rearrangement links TRBV2 to TRBJ2-5; 10 nucleotides agree with TRBD2. CDR1 and CDR2 from the germline V gene are SNHLY and FYNNEI. The CDR3 sequence is 18 residues long. The CDR3 sequence: CAGSTLGGASGSGETQYF. CDR3 bases: TGTGCCGGCAGTACATTGGGGGGGGCTAGCGGGAGTGGAGAGACCCAGTACTTC.

This clonotype came up many times. The chain joins TRBV19 to TRBJ2-2; the D is unclear. Germline lookup yields CDR1 LNHDA and CDR2 SQIVND (reference sequence). This CDR3 contains 15 residues. V was cut by 3 bases and J by 0 bases, with 8 bases left in between. DNA for the CDR3: TGTGCCAGTAGTATCAGCAGAGCGAACACCGGGGAGCTGTTTTTT. The encoded protein is CASSISRANTGELFF.